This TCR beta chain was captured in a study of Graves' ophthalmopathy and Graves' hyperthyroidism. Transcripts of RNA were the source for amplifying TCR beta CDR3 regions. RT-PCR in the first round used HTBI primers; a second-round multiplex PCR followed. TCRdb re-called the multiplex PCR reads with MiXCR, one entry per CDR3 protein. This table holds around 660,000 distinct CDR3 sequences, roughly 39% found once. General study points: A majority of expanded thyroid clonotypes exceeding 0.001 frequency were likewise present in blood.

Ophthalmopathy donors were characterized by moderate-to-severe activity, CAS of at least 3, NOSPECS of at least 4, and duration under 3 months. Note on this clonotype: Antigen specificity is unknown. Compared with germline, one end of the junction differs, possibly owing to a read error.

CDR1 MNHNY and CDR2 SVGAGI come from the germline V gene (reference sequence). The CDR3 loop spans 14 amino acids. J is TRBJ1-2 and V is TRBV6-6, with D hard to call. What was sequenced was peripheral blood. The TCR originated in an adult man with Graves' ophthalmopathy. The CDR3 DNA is TGTGGCAGCAGTTACGGGCAGGAAGGCTATGGCTACACCTTC. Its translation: CGSSYGQEGYGYTF.